Here is one T cell receptor (beta chain) with its context. The data belong to a study of PD-1 blockade in mismatch repair-deficient tumors. Generated by immunoSEQ multiplex PCR, the TCRdb table keeps only in-frame clones and is missing some. The data contain 100,000 to 150,000 clones, about 88% of them singletons. All patients were mismatch repair deficient, assessed by either PCR or immunohistochemistry. TCRs were sequenced from three patients responding to pembrolizumab. This CDR3 has 17 residues. Germline assignment: CDR1 MGHRA and CDR2 YSYEKL. V lost 0 bases and J 5 bases, leaving 17 bases between the germline ends.

The sequence came from an adult with mismatch repair-deficient cancer. Source: peripheral blood, taken 44 weeks after starting pembrolizumab. This chain links TRBV4-1 with TRBJ1-5; D perhaps matches TRBD1 (5 bases). The CDR3 DNA follows: TGCGCCAGCAGCCAAGATAGAAGGGGATTGGGAGATCAGCCCCAGCATTTT. Translating it yields CASSQDRRGLGDQPQHF.